This T cell receptor beta chain was sequenced during a study of CD8 T cells in Susac syndrome. V was pared by 8 bases and J by 4 bases, with 20 bases between. The CDR3 runs 15 residues. Reverse transcription of about 0.5 to 1 ug RNA was carried out with random hexamers. TCRdb processed the immunoSEQ multiplex PCR reads anew with MiXCR; each CDR3 protein has one entry. In the table there are around 150,000 distinct CDR3 sequences, over 85% of which are singletons. The clonotype comes from a human donor in good health. Sequenced material: CD4+ T cells from PBMCs. The V and J genes are TRBV12-3 or TRBV12-4 and TRBJ1-1, with a possible D match to TRBD1 (6 bases). The DNA for the CDR3 is TGTGCCAGCTTGGGGCGGGGGGCATTAGGCACTGAAGCTTTCTTT. This codes for CASLGRGALGTEAFF.